This TCR beta chain was profiled in a study of metastatic and nonmetastatic thyroid tumors. Until they underwent thyroid surgery, no patient had received any treatment. TCRdb re-processed the PCR reads through MiXCR. The table records 13,000 or so clones, about 29% of them present only once. CDR3 length equals 15 residues. V lost 1 base to trimming and J lost 0 bases; unmatched junction nucleotides: 0. CDR1 is SGHVS and CDR2 is FQNEAQ in the germline V gene. Sequenced sample: blood. This receptor was obtained from a female donor with papillary thyroid cancer or a benign thyroid nodule (not recorded which). Some clones in this sample may be carry-over from other donors' samples. The chain links TRBV7-8 to TRBJ2-7; 10 nucleotides line up with TRBD2. CDR3 protein: CASSLGTSGSYEQYF. The CDR3 DNA follows: TGTGCCAGCAGCTTAGGGACTAGCGGCTCCTACGAGCAGTACTTC.